This T cell receptor (beta chain) derives from a study of blood T cell repertoires in COVID-19. Produced via immunoSEQ multiplex PCR; TCRdb's table is partial and in-frame only. The sample has about 250,000 clones, roughly 84% seen once. The CDR3 consists of 15 residues. The V gene lost 0 bases and the J gene lost 0 bases, with 6 bases spanning the gap. Germline V gives CDR1 SGDLS, CDR2 YYNGEE. The sample taken for sequencing was peripheral blood. The receptor's source is a woman aged 40 to 50 who had recovered from COVID-19. This rearrangement joins TRBV9 to TRBJ1-4; unclear D gene. The CDR3 protein is CASSVEGATNEKLFF. The CDR3 DNA follows: TGTGCCAGCAGCGTAGAAGGAGCAACTAATGAAAAACTGTTTTTT.